A single sample gave rise to the 8 T cell receptor beta chains below, sequenced in a study of cytomegalovirus exposure and HLA in healthy donors. PCR used 60 Vbeta primers and 13 Jbeta primers. This table comes from immunoSEQ multiplex PCR, and its TCRdb copy is limited to in-frame clones, with some not included. This sample lists around 210,000 clones; its ten largest clones have about 0.9%. The sequencing sample was made of PBMCs. The receptor source for this set is a woman younger than 45 in good health and CMV-seropositive.

V and J are TRBV6-5 and TRBJ1-2; weak D call: TRBD1 (6 bases). Trimming removed 5 bases from V and 8 bases from J, with 12 bases in between. This CDR3 contains 12 residues. From germline, CDR1 is MNHEY and CDR2 SVGAGI. The CDR3 nucleotides are TGTGCCAGCAGTCCCGACAGGTGGGGCTACACCTTC. Translating gives CASSPDRWGYTF.

The chain links TRBV7-2 to TRBJ2-1; 11 nucleotides agree with TRBD2. The CDR3 spans 17 residues. Germline CDR1 is SGHTA and CDR2 is FQGNSA. Trimming at V came to 1 base and at J to 9 bases, leaving 11 bases not matched to a gene. For the CDR3, the DNA is TGTGCCAGCAGCTTAGTGTACCTAGCGGGAGGCGCGGGTGAGCAGTTCTTC. Translating gives CASSLVYLAGGAGEQFF.

This chain connects TRBV18 to TRBJ2-1, with TRBD2 identical over 10 bases. Germline-derived CDR1 and CDR2 are KGHSH and LQKENI. The ends lost 4 bases at V and 8 bases at J; junction bases unmatched: 14. The CDR3 sequence is 17 residues long. CDR3 in DNA: TGTGCCAGCTCACGGGCCAGCGGGACTAGCGTAGGGGATGAGCAGTTCTTC. Translation gives CASSRASGTSVGDEQFF.

The chain joins TRBV5-1 to TRBJ2-5, with a weak D call TRBD2 (7 bases). Trimming shortened V by 2 bases and J by 5 bases, and 16 bases separated the two germline ends. There are 15 residues in the CDR3. Germline V gives CDR1 SGHRS, CDR2 YFSETQ. This CDR3 reads CASSFGMGGGETQYF. CDR3 sequence (DNA): TGCGCCAGCAGCTTTGGTATGGGAGGGGGTGAGACCCAGTACTTC. Variable domain in full (rest from reference TRBV5-1 and TRBJ2-5): KAGVTQTPRYLIKTRGQQVTLSCSPISGHRSVSWYQQTPGQGLQFLFEYFSETQRNKGNFPGRFSGRQFSNSRSEMNVSTLELGDSALYLCASSFGMGGGETQYFGPGTRLLVL.

The rearrangement links TRBV30 to TRBJ2-4; D is undetermined. CDR1 GTSNPN and CDR2 SVGIG come from the germline V gene (reference sequence). This CDR3 has 17 amino acids. V was trimmed by 1 base and J by 0 bases, leaving 16 bases between them. The CDR3 nucleotides read TGTGCCTGGAGTGACTTTTGGGCAGCCTTAGCCAAAAACATTCAGTACTTC. This sequence encodes CAWSDFWAALAKNIQYF.

V usage is TRBV5-1 and J usage is TRBJ2-5; 9 bases align to TRBD1. The DNA matches TRBJ2-7 better at its end, which makes the J call doubtful. The germline gives CDR1 SGHRS, CDR2 YFSETQ. The CDR3 contains 16 residues. This CDR3 reads CASSLSTGTGTYEQYF. For the CDR3, the DNA is TGCGCCAGCAGCTTGAGTACGGGGACAGGGACCTACGAGCAGTACTTC.

This chain uses TRBV5-1 with TRBJ1-6; D gene ambiguous. Germline V gives CDR1 SGHRS, CDR2 YFSETQ. This CDR3 spans 16 amino acids. The V end lost 1 base, the J end lost 4 bases, and 12 bases lay between the germline ends. This chain's CDR3 is CASSLWSGKYNSPLHF. DNA of the CDR3: TGCGCCAGCAGCTTGTGGTCGGGGAAATATAATTCACCCCTCCACTTT.

The chain carries TRBV6-6 and TRBJ2-7; 8 positions agree with TRBD2. The junction had 10 bases not matched to a gene; V was cut back by 7 bases and J by 5 bases. The CDR3 spans 14 residues. Germline V gives CDR1 MNHNY, CDR2 SVGAGI (reference sequence). CDR3 in amino acids: CASNLAGGSHEQYF. The CDR3 DNA reads TGTGCCAGCAATTTGGCGGGAGGTTCCCACGAGCAGTACTTC.